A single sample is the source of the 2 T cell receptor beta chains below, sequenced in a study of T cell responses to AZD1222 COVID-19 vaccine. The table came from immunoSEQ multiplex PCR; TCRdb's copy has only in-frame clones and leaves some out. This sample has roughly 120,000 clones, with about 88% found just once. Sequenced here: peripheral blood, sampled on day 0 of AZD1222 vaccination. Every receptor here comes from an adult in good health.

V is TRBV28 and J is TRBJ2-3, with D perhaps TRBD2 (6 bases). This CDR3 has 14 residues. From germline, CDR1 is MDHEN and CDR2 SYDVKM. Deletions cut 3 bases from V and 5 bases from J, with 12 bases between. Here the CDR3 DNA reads TGTGCCAGCAGTTTCCAGCGGAGGGGAGATACGCAGTATTTT. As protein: CASSFQRRGDTQYF.

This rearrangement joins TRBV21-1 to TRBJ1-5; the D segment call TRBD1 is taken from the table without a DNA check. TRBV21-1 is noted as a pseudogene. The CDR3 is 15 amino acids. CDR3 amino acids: CASSKDPDTNQPQHF. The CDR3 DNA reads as TGTGCCAGCAGCAAAGACCCGGACACCAATCAGCCCCAGCATTTT.